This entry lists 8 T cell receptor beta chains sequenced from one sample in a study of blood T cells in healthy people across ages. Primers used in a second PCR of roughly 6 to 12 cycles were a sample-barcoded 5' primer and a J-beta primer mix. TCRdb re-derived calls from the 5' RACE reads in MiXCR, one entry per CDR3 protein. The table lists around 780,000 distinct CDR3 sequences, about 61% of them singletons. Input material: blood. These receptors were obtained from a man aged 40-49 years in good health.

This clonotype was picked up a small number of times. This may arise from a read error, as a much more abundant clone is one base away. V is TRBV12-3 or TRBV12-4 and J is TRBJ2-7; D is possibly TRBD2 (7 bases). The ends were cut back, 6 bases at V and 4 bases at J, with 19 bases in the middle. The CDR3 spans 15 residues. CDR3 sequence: CASSRLTGRGYEQYF. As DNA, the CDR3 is TGTGCCAGCAGCCGCCTTACAGGGCGGGGGTACGAGCAGTACTTC.

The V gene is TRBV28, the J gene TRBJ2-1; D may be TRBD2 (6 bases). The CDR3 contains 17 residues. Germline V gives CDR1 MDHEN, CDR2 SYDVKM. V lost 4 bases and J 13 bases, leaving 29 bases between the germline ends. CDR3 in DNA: TGTGCCAGCAGTTCACCCCGGGGCGTTCAGGGCCGGGAGACCCAGTTCTTC. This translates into CASSSPRGVQGRETQFF.

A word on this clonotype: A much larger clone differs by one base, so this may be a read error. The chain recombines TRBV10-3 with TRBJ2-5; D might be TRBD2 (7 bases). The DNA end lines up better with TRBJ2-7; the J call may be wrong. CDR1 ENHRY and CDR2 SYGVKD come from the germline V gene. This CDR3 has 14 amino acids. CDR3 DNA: TGTGCCATCAGTGGGGGGGGCGTCGCCTACGAGCAGTACTTC. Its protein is CAISGGGVAYEQYF.

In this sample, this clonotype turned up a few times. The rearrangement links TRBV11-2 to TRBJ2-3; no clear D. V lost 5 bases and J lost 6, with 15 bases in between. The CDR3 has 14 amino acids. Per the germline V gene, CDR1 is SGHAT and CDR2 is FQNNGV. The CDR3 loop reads CASSARPYMDTQYF. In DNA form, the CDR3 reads TGTGCCAGCAGCGCCCGCCCCTACATGGATACGCAGTATTTT.

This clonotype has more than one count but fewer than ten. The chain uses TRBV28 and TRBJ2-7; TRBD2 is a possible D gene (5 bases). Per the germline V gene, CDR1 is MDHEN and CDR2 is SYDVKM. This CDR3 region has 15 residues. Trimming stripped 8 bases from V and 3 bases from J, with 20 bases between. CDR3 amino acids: CASLPRAQEGYEQYF. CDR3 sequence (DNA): TGTGCCAGCCTTCCAAGGGCTCAAGAGGGCTACGAGCAGTACTTC.

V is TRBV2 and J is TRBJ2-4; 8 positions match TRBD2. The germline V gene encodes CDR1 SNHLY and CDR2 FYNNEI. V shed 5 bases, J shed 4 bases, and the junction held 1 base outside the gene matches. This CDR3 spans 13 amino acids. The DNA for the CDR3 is TGTGCCAGCAGTCGGGAGGGGAAAAACATTCAGTACTTC. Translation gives CASSREGKNIQYF.

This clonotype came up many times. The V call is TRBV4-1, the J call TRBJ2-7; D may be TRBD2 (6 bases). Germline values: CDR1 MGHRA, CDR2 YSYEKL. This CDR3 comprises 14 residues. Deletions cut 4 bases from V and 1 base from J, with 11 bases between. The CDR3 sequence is CASSLLAGSYEQYF. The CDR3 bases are TGCGCCAGCAGCCTCCTGGCGGGATCCTACGAGCAGTACTTC.

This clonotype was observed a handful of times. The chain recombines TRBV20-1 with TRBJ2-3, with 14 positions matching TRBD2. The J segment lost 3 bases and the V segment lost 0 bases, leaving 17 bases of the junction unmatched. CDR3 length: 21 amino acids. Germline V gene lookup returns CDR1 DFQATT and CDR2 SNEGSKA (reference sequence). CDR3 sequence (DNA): TGCAGTGCTAGAGACCAAGACGCTTCGACTAGCGGGAGGGCCTTAACAGATACGCAGTATTTT. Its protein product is CSARDQDASTSGRALTDTQYF.